Below are 8 T cell receptor beta chains sequenced from a single sample in a study of T cell responses to AZD1222 COVID-19 vaccine. Measured with immunoSEQ multiplex PCR; TCRdb has only the in-frame clones, and not every one. Counted here are some 110,000 clones, about four fifths occurring once; the ten biggest clones make up approximately 10%. The material sequenced was peripheral blood, taken on day 0 of AZD1222 vaccination. These receptors were obtained from an adult in good health.

V usage is TRBV5-1 and J usage is TRBJ1-1; 9 bases map to TRBD1. V lost 4 bases and J lost 0; bases outside the gene matches: 7. The CDR3 has 16 residues. Germline V gene sequence: CDR1 SGHRS, CDR2 YFSETQ. The CDR3 sequence: CASSPDRGSMNTEAFF. The CDR3 DNA reads as TGCGCCAGCAGCCCGGACAGGGGATCAATGAACACTGAAGCTTTCTTT.

This clone has a single count. The J gene is TRBJ2-7, the V gene TRBV5-1; no clear D gene. The CDR3 spans 14 residues. Germline CDR1 is SGHRS and CDR2 is YFSETQ. V lost 3 bases, J lost 0 bases, and 10 bases lay in between. For the CDR3, the DNA is TGCGCCAGCAGCTCTCAGGCTAGCTCCTACGAGCAGTACTTC. Translated: CASSSQASSYEQYF.

The V call is TRBV28, the J call TRBJ1-4; perhaps TRBD1 as D (5 bases). Trimming removed 3 bases from V and 4 bases from J, with 12 bases in between. In germline, CDR1 is MDHEN, CDR2 SYDVKM. The CDR3 is 15 amino acids. DNA for the CDR3: TGTGCCAGCAGTTTTAATGGGGGGAATAATGAAAAACTGTTTTTT. Protein sequence: CASSFNGGNNEKLFF.

The V gene is TRBV24-1, the J gene TRBJ2-5, with 11 bases aligning to TRBD2. The CDR3 contains 14 residues. V was clipped by 12 bases and J by 2 bases; unmatched bases: 7. Germline CDR1 and CDR2: KGHDR and SFDVKD. In nucleotides, the CDR3 is TGTGCCGGCTCTAGCGGGAGGTATCAAGAGACCCAGTACTTC. This sequence encodes CAGSSGRYQETQYF.

This chain joins TRBV19 and TRBJ1-2; no reliable D call. Germline V gene data show CDR1 as LNHDA and CDR2 as SQIVND (reference sequence). V lost 3 bases to trimming and J lost 7 bases, with 21 bases between them. This CDR3 has 16 amino acids. The CDR3 here is CASSIYPARVERGYTF. The CDR3 bases are TGTGCCAGTAGTATCTACCCAGCGAGGGTGGAGCGTGGCTACACCTTC.

V and J are TRBV5-4 and TRBJ1-1; TRBD1 matches at 8 bases. Trimming took 4 bases from V and 5 from J; bases not matched to a gene: 10. Germline V lookup: CDR1 SGHNT, CDR2 YYREEE (reference sequence). CDR3 length: 15 amino acids. The DNA of the CDR3 is TGTGCCAGCAGCACCCCAGGGGGCCCCGGGACTGAAGCTTTCTTT. Protein: CASSTPGGPGTEAFF.

A word on this clone: This specimen includes other DNA sequences encoding the same CDR3. The chain combines TRBV2 with TRBJ2-3; D perhaps matches TRBD1 (6 bases). Looked up from germline, CDR1 is SNHLY and CDR2 is FYNNEI. The CDR3 contains 12 residues. V lost 8 bases, J lost 0 bases, and 6 bases lay in between. CDR3 residues: CASGGSTDTQYF. For the CDR3, the DNA is TGTGCCAGCGGGGGCAGCACAGATACGCAGTATTTT.

To note about this clone: Other DNA sequences in this sample translate to the same CDR3. This chain joins TRBV12-3 or TRBV12-4 and TRBJ1-4, with D unresolved. The germline V and J ends were trimmed by 3 bases and 2 bases, with 4 bases remaining between them. This CDR3 is 13 amino acids long. The CDR3: CASSLATNEKLFF. DNA of the CDR3: TGTGCCAGCAGTTTGGCGACTAATGAAAAACTGTTTTTT.